This T cell receptor (beta chain) is drawn from a study of cytomegalovirus exposure and HLA in healthy donors. The junction had 7 bases not matched to a gene; V was cut back by 0 bases and J by 2 bases. The CDR3 has 18 amino acids. Germline CDR1 SGDLS, CDR2 YYNGEE. Vbeta (60) and Jbeta (13) primers were used in the PCR. Method: immunoSEQ multiplex PCR; TCRdb's copy keeps in-frame clones and lacks some. The sample contains 160,000 or so clones, roughly four fifths of which appear only once. This receptor was taken from a man in his fifties in good health and CMV-seropositive. The chain combines TRBV9 with TRBJ2-3; 12 bases are a match to TRBD2. The sequenced material came from PBMCs. The CDR3 bases are TGTGCCAGCAGCGTAGCTACTAGCGGGGGGTCTAACACAGATACGCAGTATTTT. This codes for CASSVATSGGSNTDTQYF.